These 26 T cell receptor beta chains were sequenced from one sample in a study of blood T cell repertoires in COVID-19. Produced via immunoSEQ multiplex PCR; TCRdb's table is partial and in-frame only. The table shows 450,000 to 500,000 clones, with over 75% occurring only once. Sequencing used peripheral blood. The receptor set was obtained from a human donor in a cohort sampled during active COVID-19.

Here the CDR3 reads CASSKILTSGRAVQYF. The CDR3 DNA follows: TGTGCCAGCAGCAAAATACTGACTAGCGGGAGAGCGGTGCAGTACTTC. The chain carries TRBV21-1 and TRBJ2-7; the table's TRBD2 call for D was not verified on the DNA. TRBV21-1 is an annotated pseudogene. This CDR3 comprises 16 residues.

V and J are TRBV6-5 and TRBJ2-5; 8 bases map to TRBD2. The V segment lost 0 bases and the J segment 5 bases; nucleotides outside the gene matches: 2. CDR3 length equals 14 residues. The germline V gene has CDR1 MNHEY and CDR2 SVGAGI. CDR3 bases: TGTGCCAGCAGTTACTCGCGGGGGGTGGAGACCCAGTACTTC. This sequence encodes CASSYSRGVETQYF.

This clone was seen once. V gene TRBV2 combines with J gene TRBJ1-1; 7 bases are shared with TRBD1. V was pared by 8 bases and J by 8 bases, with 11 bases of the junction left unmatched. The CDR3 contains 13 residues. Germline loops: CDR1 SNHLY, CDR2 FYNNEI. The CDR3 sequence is CASSGQEFLEAFF. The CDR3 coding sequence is TGTGCCAGCTCCGGACAGGAGTTTCTCGAAGCTTTCTTT.

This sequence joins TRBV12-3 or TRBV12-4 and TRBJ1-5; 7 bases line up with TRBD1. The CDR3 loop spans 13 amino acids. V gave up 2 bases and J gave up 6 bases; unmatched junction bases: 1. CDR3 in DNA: TGTGCCAGCAGTTTAAGACAGGGTCAGCCCCAGCATTTT. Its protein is CASSLRQGQPQHF.

The CDR3 nucleotides read TGCGCCAGCAGCTTGGCGACTACCTCTGGAAACACCATATATTTT. It translates to CASSLATTSGNTIYF. The chain has TRBV5-1 and TRBJ1-3, with D unresolved. Per the germline V gene, CDR1 is SGHRS and CDR2 is YFSETQ. V was clipped by 0 bases and J by 0 bases, with 7 bases between them. The CDR3 totals 15 residues.

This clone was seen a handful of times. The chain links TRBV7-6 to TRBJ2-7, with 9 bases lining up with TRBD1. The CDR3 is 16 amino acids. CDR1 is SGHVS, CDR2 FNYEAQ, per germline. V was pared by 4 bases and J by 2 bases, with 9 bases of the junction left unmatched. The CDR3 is CASSSRPGQGPYEQYF. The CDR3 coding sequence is TGTGCCAGCAGCTCAAGGCCGGGACAGGGACCCTACGAGCAGTACTTC.

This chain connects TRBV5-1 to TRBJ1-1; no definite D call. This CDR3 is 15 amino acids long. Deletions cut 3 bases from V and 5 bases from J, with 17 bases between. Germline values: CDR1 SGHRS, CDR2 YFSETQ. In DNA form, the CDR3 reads TGCGCCAGCAGCTATATAGAGGGCTCGGGTACTGAAGCTTTCTTT. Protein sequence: CASSYIEGSGTEAFF.

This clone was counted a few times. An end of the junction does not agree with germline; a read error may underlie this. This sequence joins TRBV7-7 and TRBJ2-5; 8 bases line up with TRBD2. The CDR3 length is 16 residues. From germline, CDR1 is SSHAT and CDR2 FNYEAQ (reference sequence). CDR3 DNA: TGTGCTAGCAGCTTAGACCGTCTAGCGGGCCAAGAGACCCAGTACTTC. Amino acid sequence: CASSLDRLAGQETQYF.

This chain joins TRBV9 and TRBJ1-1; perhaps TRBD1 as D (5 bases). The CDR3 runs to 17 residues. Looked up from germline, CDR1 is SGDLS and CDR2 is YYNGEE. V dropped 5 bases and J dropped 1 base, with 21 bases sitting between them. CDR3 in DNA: TGTGCCAGCAGAGGTGGGGCCCGGTGGCAGGAGAACACTGAAGCTTTCTTT. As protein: CASRGGARWQENTEAFF.

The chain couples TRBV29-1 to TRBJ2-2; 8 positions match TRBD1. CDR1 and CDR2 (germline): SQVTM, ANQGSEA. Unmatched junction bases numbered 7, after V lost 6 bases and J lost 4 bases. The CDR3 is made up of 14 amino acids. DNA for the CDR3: TGCAGCGTCGGGGACAGGTATACCACCGGGGAGCTGTTTTTT. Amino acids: CSVGDRYTTGELFF.

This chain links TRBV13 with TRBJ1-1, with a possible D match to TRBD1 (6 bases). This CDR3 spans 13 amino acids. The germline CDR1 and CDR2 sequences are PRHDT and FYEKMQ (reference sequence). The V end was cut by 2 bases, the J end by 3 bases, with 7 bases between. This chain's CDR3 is CASSLNRDTEAFF. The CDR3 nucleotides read TGTGCCAGCAGCTTAAACAGGGACACTGAAGCTTTCTTT.

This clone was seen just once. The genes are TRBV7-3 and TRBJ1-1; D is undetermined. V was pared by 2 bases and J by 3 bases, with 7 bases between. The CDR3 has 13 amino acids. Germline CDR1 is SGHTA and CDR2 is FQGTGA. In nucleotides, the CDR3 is TGTGCCAGCAGCTTAGAACAAGACACTGAAGCTTTCTTT. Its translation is CASSLEQDTEAFF.

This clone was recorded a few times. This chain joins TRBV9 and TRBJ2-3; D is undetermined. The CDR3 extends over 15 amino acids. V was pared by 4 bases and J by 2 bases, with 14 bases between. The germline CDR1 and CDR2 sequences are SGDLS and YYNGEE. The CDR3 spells CASSRGGTDTDTQYF. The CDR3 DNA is TGTGCCAGCAGCCGTGGTGGCACAGACACAGATACGCAGTATTTT. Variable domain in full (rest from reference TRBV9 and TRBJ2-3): DSGVTQTPKHLITATGQRVTLRCSPRSGDLSVYWYQQSLDQGLQFLIQYYNGEERAKGNILERFSAQQFPDLHSELNLSSLELGDSALYFCASSRGGTDTDTQYFGPGTRLTVL.

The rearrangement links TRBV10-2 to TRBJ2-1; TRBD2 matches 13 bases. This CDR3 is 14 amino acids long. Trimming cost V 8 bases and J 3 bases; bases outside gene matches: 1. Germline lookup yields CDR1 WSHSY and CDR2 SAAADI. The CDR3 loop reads CASRTSGSYNEQFF. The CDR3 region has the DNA TGCGCCAGCCGGACTAGCGGGAGCTACAATGAGCAGTTCTTC.

The CDR3 nucleotides read TGCGCCAGCAGCCCGGGACAACTAGCGGGAGGGCCCTACGAGCAGTACTTC. Translating gives CASSPGQLAGGPYEQYF. The chain has TRBV5-1 and TRBJ2-7, with 13 positions matching TRBD2. With 4 bases clipped from V and 2 bases from J, the junction kept 9 bases outside the gene matches. Germline CDR1 SGHRS, CDR2 YFSETQ. This CDR3 spans 17 amino acids.

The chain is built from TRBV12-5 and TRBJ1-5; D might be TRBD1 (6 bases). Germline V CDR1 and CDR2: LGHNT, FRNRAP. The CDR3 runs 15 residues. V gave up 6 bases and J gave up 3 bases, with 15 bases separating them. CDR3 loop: CASGPLGADNQPQHF. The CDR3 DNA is TGTGCTAGTGGCCCCCTGGGGGCCGACAATCAGCCCCAGCATTTT.

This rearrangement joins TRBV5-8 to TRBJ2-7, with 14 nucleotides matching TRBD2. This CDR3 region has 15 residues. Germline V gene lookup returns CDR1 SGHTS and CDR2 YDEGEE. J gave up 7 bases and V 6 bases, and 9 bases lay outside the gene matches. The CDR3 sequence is CASTMGLAGVREQYF. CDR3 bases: TGTGCCAGCACGATGGGACTAGCGGGAGTGAGAGAGCAGTACTTC.

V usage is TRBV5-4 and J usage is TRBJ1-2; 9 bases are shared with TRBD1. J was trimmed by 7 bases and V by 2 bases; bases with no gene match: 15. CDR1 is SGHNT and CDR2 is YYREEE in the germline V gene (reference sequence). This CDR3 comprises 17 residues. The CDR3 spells CASSFAGSDRGWSGYTF. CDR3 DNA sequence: TGTGCCAGCAGCTTTGCCGGCTCGGACAGGGGTTGGAGTGGCTACACCTTC.

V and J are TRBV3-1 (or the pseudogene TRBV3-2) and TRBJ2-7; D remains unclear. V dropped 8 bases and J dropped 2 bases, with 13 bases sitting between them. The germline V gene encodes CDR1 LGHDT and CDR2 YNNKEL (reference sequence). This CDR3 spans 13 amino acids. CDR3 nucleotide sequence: TGTGCCAGCTCCTTTCGTCGAGCCTACGAGCAGTACTTC. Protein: CASSFRRAYEQYF.

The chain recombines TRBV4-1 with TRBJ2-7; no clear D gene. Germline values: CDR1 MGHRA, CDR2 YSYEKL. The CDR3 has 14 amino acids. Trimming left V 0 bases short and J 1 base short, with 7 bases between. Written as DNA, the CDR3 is TGCGCCAGCAGCCAAGATCCGCGTTCCTACGAGCAGTACTTC. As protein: CASSQDPRSYEQYF.

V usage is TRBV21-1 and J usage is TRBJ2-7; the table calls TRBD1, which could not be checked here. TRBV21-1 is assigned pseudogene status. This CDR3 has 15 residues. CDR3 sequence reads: CASSNRDRQPYEQYF. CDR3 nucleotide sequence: TGTGCCAGCAGCAACAGGGACAGACAGCCCTACGAGCAGTACTTC.

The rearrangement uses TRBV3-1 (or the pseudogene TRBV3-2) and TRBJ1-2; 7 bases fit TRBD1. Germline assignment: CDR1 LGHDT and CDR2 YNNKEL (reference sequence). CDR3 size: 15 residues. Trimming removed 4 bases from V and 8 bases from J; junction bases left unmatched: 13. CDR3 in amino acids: CASSRALTGLDGYTF. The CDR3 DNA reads TGTGCCAGCAGCCGCGCCCTGACAGGGCTTGACGGCTACACCTTC.

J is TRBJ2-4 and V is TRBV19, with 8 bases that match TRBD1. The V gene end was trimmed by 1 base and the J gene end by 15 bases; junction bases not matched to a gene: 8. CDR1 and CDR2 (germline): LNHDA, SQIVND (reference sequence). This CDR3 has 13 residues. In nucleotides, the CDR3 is TGTGCCAGTAGTATAGCAACAGGGGGGAAAAGGTACTTC. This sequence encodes CASSIATGGKRYF.

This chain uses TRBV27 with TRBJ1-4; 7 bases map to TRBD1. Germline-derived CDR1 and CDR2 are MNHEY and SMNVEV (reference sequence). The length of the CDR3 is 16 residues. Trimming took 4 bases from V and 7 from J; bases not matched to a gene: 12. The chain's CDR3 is CASSSPRTGRGEKLFF. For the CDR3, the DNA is TGTGCCAGCAGTTCTCCTCGGACAGGCAGGGGTGAAAAACTGTTTTTT.

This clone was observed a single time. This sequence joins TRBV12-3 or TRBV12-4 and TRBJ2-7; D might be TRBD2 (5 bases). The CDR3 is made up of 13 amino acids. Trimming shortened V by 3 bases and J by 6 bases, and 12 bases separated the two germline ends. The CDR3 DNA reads TGTGCCAGCAGTTTTCGGGATTACGGCGAGCAGTACTTC. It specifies CASSFRDYGEQYF.

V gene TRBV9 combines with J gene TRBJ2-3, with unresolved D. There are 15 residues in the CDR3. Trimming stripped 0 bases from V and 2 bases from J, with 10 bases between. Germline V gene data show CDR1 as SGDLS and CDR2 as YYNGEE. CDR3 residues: CASSVVGRFTDTQYF. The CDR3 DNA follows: TGTGCCAGCAGCGTAGTCGGCAGGTTCACAGATACGCAGTATTTT.